This record concerns one TCR beta chain sequence. Its target is not known. Described time point: healthy volunteer bleed at 2 weeks. From whole blood left unfractionated, total RNA was extracted. This specimen belongs to a study of human T cells and chemical hapten exposure. Study information: Per-sample TCR yield variability stemmed mainly from small pooled library volume differences.

Trimming pared 0 bases from V and 4 bases from J, leaving 11 bases between. CDR3 length: 15 residues. CDR1 is SGDLS and CDR2 is YYNGEE in the germline V gene. Notes on the study in general: Once DPC sensitization occurred, TCRs above 1 in 1000 frequency showed no change.

Single cDNA molecules in the library carried unique molecular identifiers attached during preparation. Original processing methods: Samples ranged from 23,224 to 690,600 TCRs, with a median of 95,638. Each CDR3 protein is one row after TCRdb ran MiXCR on the RACE reads. The V and J calls here are based on TCRdb, not the publication. Of approximately 33,000 distinct CDR3 sequences listed, about 7.7% are singletons. V usage is TRBV9 and J usage is TRBJ2-1; D possibly corresponds to TRBD1 (6 bases). The sequence derives from a human donor in good health. Some clones in this sample may be carry-over from other donors' samples. Specimen: whole blood. CDR3 residues: CASSVAAGEYNEQFF. CDR3 sequence (DNA): TGTGCCAGCAGCGTAGCGGCAGGGGAATACAATGAGCAGTTCTTC.